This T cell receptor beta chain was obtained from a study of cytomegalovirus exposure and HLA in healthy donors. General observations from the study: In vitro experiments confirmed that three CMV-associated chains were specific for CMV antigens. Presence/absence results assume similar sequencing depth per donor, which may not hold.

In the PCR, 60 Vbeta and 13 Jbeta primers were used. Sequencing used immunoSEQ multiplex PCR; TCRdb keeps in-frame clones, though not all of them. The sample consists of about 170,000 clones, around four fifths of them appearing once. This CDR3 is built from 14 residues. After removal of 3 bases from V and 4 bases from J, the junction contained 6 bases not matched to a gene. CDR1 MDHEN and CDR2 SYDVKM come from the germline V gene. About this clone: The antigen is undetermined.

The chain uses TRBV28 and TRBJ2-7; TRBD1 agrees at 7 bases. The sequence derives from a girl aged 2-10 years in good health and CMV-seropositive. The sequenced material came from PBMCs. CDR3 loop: CASSFEGRGYEQYF. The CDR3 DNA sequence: TGTGCCAGCAGTTTCGAGGGCAGGGGGTACGAGCAGTACTTC.